A single sample is the source of the 4 T cell receptor beta chains below, sequenced in a study of T cells after yellow fever vaccination. TCRdb reanalysed the 5' RACE reads using MiXCR and keeps one entry per CDR3 protein. The table shows 300,000 to 400,000 distinct CDR3 sequences, with around 6.4% occurring only once. This material consisted of PBMCs, taken 5 days after the yellow fever booster vaccination. Source of these receptors: a man younger than 40 who received the YFV17D yellow fever vaccine.

This clonotype came up many times. J is TRBJ2-3 and V is TRBV5-5; D is unclear. Trimming took 4 bases from V and 2 from J, leaving 8 bases between them. This CDR3 is 13 amino acids long. Germline V gene data show CDR1 as SGHKS and CDR2 as YYEKEE (reference sequence). CDR3 in DNA: TGTGCCAGCAGCCTGACCTACACAGATACGCAGTATTTT. It specifies CASSLTYTDTQYF.

The genes are TRBV30 and TRBJ2-3; D is ambiguous. Germline assignment: CDR1 GTSNPN and CDR2 SVGIG (reference sequence). V was shortened by 5 bases and J by 6 bases, with 9 bases between the two germline ends. The CDR3 is made up of 11 amino acids. The CDR3 reads CAWDTTDTQYF. CDR3 coding DNA: TGTGCCTGGGATACAACGGATACGCAGTATTTT.

The sample holds many counts of this clonotype. The chain is built from TRBV18 and TRBJ1-3; perhaps TRBD1 as D (6 bases). The CDR3 is 15 residues long. Germline loops: CDR1 KGHSH, CDR2 LQKENI. V was shortened by 0 bases and J by 3 bases, with 9 bases between the two germline ends. The CDR3 here is CASSPPQGFGNTIYF. The CDR3 DNA follows: TGTGCCAGCTCACCACCGCAGGGGTTTGGAAACACCATATATTTT.

Only a few counts were recorded for this clonotype. This sequence joins TRBV20-1 and TRBJ1-1; no firm D call. The V and J ends lost 3 bases and 5 bases respectively, with 13 bases between them. The V gene's germline CDR1 is DFQATT and CDR2 SNEGSKA (reference sequence). The CDR3 sequence is 13 residues long. Written as DNA, the CDR3 is TGCAGTGCTAGGTACTCGATGGCGACTGAAGCTTTCTTT. It translates to CSARYSMATEAFF.